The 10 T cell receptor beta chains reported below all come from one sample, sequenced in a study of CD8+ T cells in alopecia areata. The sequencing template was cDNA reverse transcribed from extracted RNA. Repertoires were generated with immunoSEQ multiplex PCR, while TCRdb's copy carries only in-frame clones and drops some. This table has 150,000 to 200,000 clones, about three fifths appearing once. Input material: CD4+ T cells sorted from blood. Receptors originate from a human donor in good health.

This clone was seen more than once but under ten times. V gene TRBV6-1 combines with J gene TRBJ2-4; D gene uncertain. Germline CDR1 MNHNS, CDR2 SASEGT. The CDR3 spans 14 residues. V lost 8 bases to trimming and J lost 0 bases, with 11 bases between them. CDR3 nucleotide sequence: TGTGCCAGCGAGGCCAGCCTAGCCAAAAACATTCAGTACTTC. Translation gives CASEASLAKNIQYF.

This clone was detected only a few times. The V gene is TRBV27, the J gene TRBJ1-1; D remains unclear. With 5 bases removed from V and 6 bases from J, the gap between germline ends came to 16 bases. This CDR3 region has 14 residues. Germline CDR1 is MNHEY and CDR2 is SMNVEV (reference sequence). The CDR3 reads CASSTSRVRAEAFF. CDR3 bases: TGTGCCAGCAGTACCTCGAGAGTGAGGGCTGAAGCTTTCTTT.

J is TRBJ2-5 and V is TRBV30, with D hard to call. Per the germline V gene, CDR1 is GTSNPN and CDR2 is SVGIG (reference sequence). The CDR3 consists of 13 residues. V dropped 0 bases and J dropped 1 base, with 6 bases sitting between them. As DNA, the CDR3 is TGTGCCTGGAGTGTACTGCCCCAAGAGACCCAGTACTTC. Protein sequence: CAWSVLPQETQYF.

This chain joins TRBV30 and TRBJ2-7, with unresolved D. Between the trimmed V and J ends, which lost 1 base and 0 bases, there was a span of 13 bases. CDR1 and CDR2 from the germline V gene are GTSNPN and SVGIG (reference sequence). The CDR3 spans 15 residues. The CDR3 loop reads CAWSGVGWFSYEQYF. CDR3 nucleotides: TGTGCCTGGAGTGGGGTAGGCTGGTTCTCCTACGAGCAGTACTTC.

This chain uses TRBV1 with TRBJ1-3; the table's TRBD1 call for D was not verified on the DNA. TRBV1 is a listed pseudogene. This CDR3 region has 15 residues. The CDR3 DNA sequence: TGCACCAGCGGGCAGACAGGGGACTCTGGAAACACCATATATTTT. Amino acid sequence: CTSGQTGDSGNTIYF.

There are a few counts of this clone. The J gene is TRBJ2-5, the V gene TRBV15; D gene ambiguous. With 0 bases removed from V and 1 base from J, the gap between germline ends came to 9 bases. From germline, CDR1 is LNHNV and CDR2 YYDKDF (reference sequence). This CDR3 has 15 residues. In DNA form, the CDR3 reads TGTGCCACCAGCAGAGATGAGACCCTCCAAGAGACCCAGTACTTC. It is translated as CATSRDETLQETQYF. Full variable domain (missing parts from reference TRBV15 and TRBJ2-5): DAMVIQNPRYQVTQFGKPVTLSCSQTLNHNVMYWYQQKSSQAPKLLFHYYDKDFNNEADTPDNFQSRRPNTSFCFLDIRSPGLGDTAMYLCATSRDETLQETQYFGPGTRLLVL.

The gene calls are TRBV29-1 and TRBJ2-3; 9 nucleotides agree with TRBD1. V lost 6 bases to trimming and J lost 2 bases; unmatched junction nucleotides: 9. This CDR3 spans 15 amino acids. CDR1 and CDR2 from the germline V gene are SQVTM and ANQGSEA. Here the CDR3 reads CSVTGGTGTTDTQYF. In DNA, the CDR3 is TGCAGCGTAACAGGGGGCACGGGGACCACAGATACGCAGTATTTT.

The CDR3 DNA reads TGTGCCTGGGCCGCGGGGTGGAATCAGCCCCAGCATTTT. Amino acids: CAWAAGWNQPQHF. This chain joins TRBV30 and TRBJ1-5, with no clear D. Germline V lookup: CDR1 GTSNPN, CDR2 SVGIG (reference sequence). The CDR3 sequence is 13 residues long. V was clipped by 5 bases and J by 4 bases, with 12 bases between them.

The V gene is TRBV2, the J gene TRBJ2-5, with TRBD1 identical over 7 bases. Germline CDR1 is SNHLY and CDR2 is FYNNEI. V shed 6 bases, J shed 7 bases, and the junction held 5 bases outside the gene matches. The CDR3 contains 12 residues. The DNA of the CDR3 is TGTGCCAGCAGACAGGGGCCCGGGACCCAGTACTTC. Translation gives CASRQGPGTQYF.

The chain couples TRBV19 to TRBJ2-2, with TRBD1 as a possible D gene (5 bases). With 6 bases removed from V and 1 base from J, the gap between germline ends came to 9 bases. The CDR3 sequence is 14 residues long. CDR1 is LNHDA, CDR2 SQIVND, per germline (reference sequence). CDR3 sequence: CASRKTGNTGELFF. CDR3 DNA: TGTGCCAGTAGAAAAACAGGGAACACCGGGGAGCTGTTTTTT.